A selection of T cell receptor beta chains follows, all from one sample in a study of T cells expressing NK-cell markers. TCRdb processed the 5' RACE reads again and assigns one entry to each CDR3 protein, with no DNA. This sample's table has 450,000 to 600,000 distinct CDR3 sequences. The sample was blood T cells: a sorted CD56 or NKG2C T cell subset, CD4+ or CD8+ T cells, or bulk PBMC T cells (not recorded which). The receptors originated from a man younger than 35 in good health. The CDR3 runs from the conserved cysteine through the conserved F or W.

>TRBJ2-5|TRBV15
CATAETGQETQYF
>TRBJ2-3|TRBV6-2/TRBV6-3
CASSYSANADTQYF
>TRBJ1-1|TRBV12-3/TRBV12-4
CASSPPGQGEAFF
>TRBJ2-1|TRBV3-1
CASSLSDVEQFF
>TRBJ2-1|TRBV18
CASSPPGPDEQFF
>TRBJ1-2|TRBV6-4
CASRMTGEAGYTF
>TRBJ1-4|TRBV6-5
CASSYTGTAREKLFF
>TRBJ1-5|TRBV7-2
CASSLTAGRPQHF
>TRBJ2-2|TRBV28
CASSKNAGRGPTGELFF
>TRBJ2-7|TRBV12-3/TRBV12-4
CASSESSLWDEQYF
>TRBJ1-2|TRBV7-9
CASSFPGTGSKETGYTF
>TRBJ2-1|TRBV12-3/TRBV12-4
CASSSLAGGGGEQFF
>TRBJ2-7|TRBV29-1
CSVELAGISGDVTYEQYF
>TRBJ2-2|TRBV6-5
CASSYGAGEGGELFF
>TRBJ2-7|TRBV5-6
CASHFAVSGQGLSYEQYF
>TRBJ2-2|TRBV7-2
CAWRGGNIGELFF
>TRBJ2-5|TRBV13
CASSSAGVREETQYF
>TRBJ2-3|TRBV7-2
CASSSQFGVDTQYF
>TRBJ2-1|TRBV6-1
CASRISRRPYNEQFF
>TRBJ2-5|TRBV20-1
CSASPRRGIVETQYF
>TRBJ1-1|TRBV7-9
CASSLGGSPGTEAFF
>TRBJ2-2|TRBV29-1
CSVEDPEFGGVVTGELFF
>TRBJ1-5|TRBV12-3/TRBV12-4
CASSPGVLAQHF
>TRBJ2-7|TRBV7-9
CASSRGEDYEQYF
>TRBJ2-1|TRBV7-2
CASSYRLVRDRGLGNEQFF
>TRBJ2-1|TRBV12-3/TRBV12-4
CASSLISGLDNEQFF
>TRBJ2-2|TRBV5-1
CASSLPLRTGELFF
>TRBJ2-3|TRBV2
CASKTAGGPTDTQYF
>TRBJ2-5|TRBV5-1
CASSFGTQIEETQYF
>TRBJ1-4|TRBV6-1
CAPLDGHPTPFF
>TRBJ1-4|TRBV6-2/TRBV6-3
CASRLPGGTGEKLFF
>TRBJ2-3|TRBV5-1
CASRTGASGSTDTQYF
>TRBJ2-6|TRBV5-1
CASTKSTGANVLTF
>TRBJ2-1|TRBV5-7
CASRRSEPALDHEQFF
>TRBJ2-4|TRBV27
CASSLSSGRGIAKNIQYF
>TRBJ2-1|TRBV9
CASSETSGASYNEQFF
>TRBJ2-5|TRBV29-1
CSCQLGNQETQYF
>TRBJ2-1|TRBV5-1
CASTAGAHEQFF
>TRBJ2-2|TRBV5-1
CASSEQGTDGELFF
>TRBJ2-3|TRBV20-1
CSARDPGLSTDTQYF
>TRBJ2-1|TRBV12-3/TRBV12-4
CASSSREGRGSYNEQFF
>TRBJ2-1|TRBV5-6
CASRTSGPQFF
>TRBJ1-4|TRBV7-3
CASSLSRLGFGELFF
>TRBJ2-3|TRBV10-1
CASSEIKSTDTQYF